This entry describes one T cell receptor beta chain. Its specificity is unknown. This sample was included in a study of T cell responses to AZD1222 COVID-19 vaccine. Study-wide findings and caveats: Donor demographics were predominantly white British with a female majority; clonal diversity may be underestimated. Spike-wide coverage was observed for vaccine-associated CD4 TCRs, with dominant responses at 160-218 and 743-854. In all cases, repertoires were sampled only after the peak T cell response. Spike-specific TCR breadth and depth were elevated following two AZD1222 doses.

TCRdb's copy holds only in-frame clones and misses some; the assay was immunoSEQ multiplex PCR. The table shows about 99,000 clones, with 75% to 90% occurring only once. Deletions cut 1 base from V and 6 bases from J, with 6 bases between. There are 12 residues in the CDR3. The material was peripheral blood, obtained on day 0 of AZD1222 vaccination. This chain uses TRBV12-3 or TRBV12-4 with TRBJ1-1, with D uncertain. The origin of this receptor is an adult in good health. Written as DNA, the CDR3 is TGTGCCAGCAGTTTAGGACGGGCTGAAGCTTTCTTT. It translates to CASSLGRAEAFF.